This TCR beta chain appears in the sequencing data of a study of blood T cell repertoires in COVID-19. Across the study: T cells, B-cell-depleted T cells, or PBMCs provided the cDNA or gDNA that served as material.

Between the trimmed V and J ends, which lost 0 bases and 1 base, there was a span of 6 bases. Germline V gene data show CDR1 as MNHEY and CDR2 as SVGAGI. The CDR3 is made up of 14 amino acids. Cohorts were based on clinical histories the participants reported. Donors of Cohort 3 who recovered were those that had two negative PCRs, clearance, or symptom resolution. As processed by the authors: Researchers report that nucleated cell counts were estimated from reference gene primer amplification. Clones were sequenced by immunoSEQ multiplex PCR, and TCRdb holds only the in-frame ones, with some missing. V and J calls and clone size come straight from that table; D and trimming were deduced from the DNA. Among approximately 280,000 clones listed, just under 90% were seen once.

Sequenced sample: PBMCs or T cells enriched from blood (not recorded which). This sequence originates from a woman aged 55-69 years who had recovered from COVID-19. The rearrangement uses TRBV6-5 and TRBJ2-5; weak D call: TRBD1 (5 bases). The CDR3 nucleotides read TGTGCCAGCAGTTACTCGGGGCGCCAAGAGACCCAGTACTTC. Translating it yields CASSYSGRQETQYF.